The clone carrying this T cell receptor (beta chain) turned up a few times. The antigen is not known. The source of the sample is a study of regulatory T cells in long-lasting Graves disease. Regarding the study as a whole: When disease was persistent, TRBV28, TRBJ1-2 and TRBJ2-5 were the favored segments.

The germline gives CDR1 SGHVS, CDR2 FQNEAQ. The CDR3 sequence is 14 residues long. Trimming cost V 5 bases and J 6 bases; bases outside gene matches: 7. Time point here: persistent/refractory GD, antithyroid drugs over 5 years with positive TRAb. The authors made the TCR library using RNA they extracted from PBMCs. Staff drew about 8.9 milliliters of peripheral blood into EDTA tubes. Construction of TCR beta libraries relied on iRepertoire HTBI primers and on Arm-PCR targeting CDR3 regions. Per the authors' pipeline: Taken together, the samples had 60 to 80 TRBV and more than 11 TRBJ segments identified. TCRdb reanalysed the multiplex PCR reads using MiXCR and keeps one entry per CDR3 protein. TCRdb's processing, not the study's, gives the V and J calls here. The sample includes 350,000 to 500,000 distinct CDR3 sequences, 21% of them seen just once.

This TCR came from a female donor with Graves disease. The source material was peripheral blood mononuclear cells (PBMCs), sampled when the disease was refractory, from a patient treated with antithyroid drugs. V and J are TRBV7-8 and TRBJ1-2, with 9 bases identical to TRBD1. CDR3 residues: CASSRGQGLDGYTF. CDR3 nucleotides: TGTGCCAGCAGCCGGGGACAGGGACTAGATGGCTACACCTTC.